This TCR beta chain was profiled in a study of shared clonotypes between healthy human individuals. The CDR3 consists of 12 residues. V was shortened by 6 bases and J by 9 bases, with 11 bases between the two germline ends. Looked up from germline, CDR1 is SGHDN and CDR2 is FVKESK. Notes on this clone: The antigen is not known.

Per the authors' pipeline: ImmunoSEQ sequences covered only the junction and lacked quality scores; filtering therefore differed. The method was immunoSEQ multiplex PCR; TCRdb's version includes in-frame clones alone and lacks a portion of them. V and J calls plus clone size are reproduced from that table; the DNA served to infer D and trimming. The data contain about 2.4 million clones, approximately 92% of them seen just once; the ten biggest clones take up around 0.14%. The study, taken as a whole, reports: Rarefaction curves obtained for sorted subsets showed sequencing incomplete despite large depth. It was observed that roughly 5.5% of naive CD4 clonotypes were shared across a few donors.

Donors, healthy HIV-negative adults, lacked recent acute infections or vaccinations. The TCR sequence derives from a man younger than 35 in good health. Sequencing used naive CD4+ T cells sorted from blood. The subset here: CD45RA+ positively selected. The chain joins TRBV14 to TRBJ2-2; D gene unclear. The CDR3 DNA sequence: TGTGCCAGCAGTTCCTCGCGACGGGAGCTGTTTTTT. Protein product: CASSSSRRELFF.